Below are 12 T cell receptor beta chains sequenced from a single sample in a study of cytomegalovirus exposure and HLA in healthy donors. Primers included in the PCR were 60 Vbeta and 13 Jbeta primers. TCRdb's table, derived via immunoSEQ multiplex PCR, lists solely in-frame clones and lacks some. The data contain 150,000 to 200,000 clones, approximately 84% of them singletons. Sequenced: PBMCs. All receptors derive from a woman aged 30 to 39 in good health and CMV-seropositive.

CDR3 residues: CASSLQGLEAFF. CDR3 coding DNA: TGTGCCAGCAGTCTACAGGGGCTCGAAGCTTTCTTT. V and J are TRBV25-1 and TRBJ1-1; TRBD1 aligns across 7 bases. There are 12 residues in the CDR3. V lost 5 bases to trimming and J lost 8 bases; unmatched junction nucleotides: 5. CDR1 is MGHDK, CDR2 SYGVNS, per germline.

The chain carries TRBV6-1 and TRBJ2-7, with 7 bases that match TRBD1. The CDR3 extends over 13 amino acids. Germline CDR1 is MNHNS and CDR2 is SASEGT. The CDR3 nucleotides read TGTGCGACCGAGGGACAGACATCCTACGAGCAGTACTTC. Translating gives CATEGQTSYEQYF.

The chain has TRBV12-5 and TRBJ1-1, with a tentative D call TRBD1 (6 bases). CDR1 LGHNT and CDR2 FRNRAP come from the germline V gene. The CDR3 has 14 amino acids. The V end was cut by 6 bases, the J end by 1 base, with 12 bases between. This CDR3 is CASGLRGPNTEAFF. The CDR3 coding sequence is TGTGCTAGTGGCCTGCGGGGGCCGAACACTGAAGCTTTCTTT.

Note on this clone: An end of the junction differs from the germline gene, which may be a read error. Within the sample, other DNA sequences also encode this same CDR3. The gene calls are TRBV5-1 and TRBJ2-7; TRBD2 matches at 8 bases. Germline V gene sequence: CDR1 SGHRS, CDR2 YFSETQ. This CDR3 region has 14 residues. In DNA, the CDR3 is TGCGCCAGCAGCCCAACTAGCGGCACCTATGAGCAGTACTTC. Translating gives CASSPTSGTYEQYF.

J is TRBJ2-3 and V is TRBV10-1; D gene unclear. CDR3 length: 12 amino acids. V shed 4 bases and J shed 9 bases, with 11 bases lying between them. Germline V lookup: CDR1 WNHNN, CDR2 SYGVQD (reference sequence). The CDR3 DNA is TGCGCCAGCAGTGCCGGCGAGGAGACGCAGTATTTT. Translating gives CASSAGEETQYF.

The rearrangement uses TRBV28 and TRBJ1-1; D is undetermined. This CDR3 contains 14 residues. V was trimmed by 6 bases and J by 1 base, leaving 12 bases between them. Germline CDR1 and CDR2: MDHEN and SYDVKM. Written as DNA, the CDR3 is TGTGCCAGCAGCCTCCCCGGGAAGAACACTGAAGCTTTCTTT. Translated: CASSLPGKNTEAFF.

The chain uses TRBV19 and TRBJ2-7, with D possibly matching TRBD2 (8 bases). The V gene's germline CDR1 is LNHDA and CDR2 SQIVND (reference sequence). V lost 1 base to trimming and J lost 2 bases, with 18 bases between them. The CDR3 length is 17 residues. In nucleotides, the CDR3 is TGTGCCAGTAGTATAGGGCGTAGCGGGACAGCCACCTACGAGCAGTACTTC. It codes for CASSIGRSGTATYEQYF.

The rearrangement joins TRBV14 to TRBJ2-1; D perhaps matches TRBD2 (5 bases). Germline CDR1 reads SGHDN; CDR2 reads FVKESK. The CDR3 totals 17 residues. Trimming left V 0 bases short and J 0 bases short, with 12 bases between. The CDR3 is CASSQDRRVSSYNEQFF. CDR3 DNA sequence: TGTGCCAGCAGCCAAGATCGGCGGGTAAGCTCCTACAATGAGCAGTTCTTC.

The chain couples TRBV5-6 to TRBJ1-2; 10 bases match TRBD1. The length of the CDR3 is 14 residues. V lost 6 bases and J lost 4; bases outside the gene matches: 6. Germline V gene data show CDR1 as SGHDT and CDR2 as YYEEEE. CDR3 protein: CASTRQGAGYGYTF. The CDR3 bases are TGTGCCAGCACCCGACAGGGGGCAGGCTATGGCTACACCTTC.

The J gene is TRBJ2-2, the V gene TRBV5-4, with TRBD2 matching over 9 bases. The CDR3 sequence is 16 residues long. CDR1 and CDR2 (germline): SGHNT, YYREEE (reference sequence). V lost 0 bases, J lost 4 bases, and 4 bases stayed unmatched. The CDR3 DNA reads TGTGCCAGCAGCTTGGATCGCGGGGGGGCCACCGGGGAGCTGTTTTTT. It encodes CASSLDRGGATGELFF.

This clone was observed a single time. The chain employs TRBV11-3 and TRBJ2-2; unclear D gene. The CDR3 extends over 15 amino acids. Trimming took 0 bases from V and 2 from J, leaving 7 bases between them. Germline V gene sequence: CDR1 SGHNT, CDR2 YENEEA. In DNA, the CDR3 is TGTGCCAGCAGCTTAGAAAGGAGTAACACCGGGGAGCTGTTTTTT. It encodes CASSLERSNTGELFF. The full variable domain, its missing parts supplied by reference TRBV11-3 and TRBJ2-2, is EAGVVQSPRYKIIEKKQPVAFWCNPISGHNTLYWYLQNLGQGPELLIRYENEEAVDDSQLPKDRFSAERLKGVDSTLKIQPAELGDSAVYLCASSLERSNTGELFFGEGSRLTVL.

The chain combines TRBV4-1 with TRBJ2-5, with 7 bases fitting TRBD2. V was pared by 0 bases and J by 6 bases, with 22 bases of the junction left unmatched. Per the germline V gene, CDR1 is MGHRA and CDR2 is YSYEKL. This CDR3 spans 20 amino acids. CDR3 amino acids: CASSQDPSTWAGASMKTQYF. The CDR3 DNA follows: TGCGCCAGCAGCCAAGACCCTTCGACTTGGGCGGGAGCGTCAATGAAGACCCAGTACTTC.